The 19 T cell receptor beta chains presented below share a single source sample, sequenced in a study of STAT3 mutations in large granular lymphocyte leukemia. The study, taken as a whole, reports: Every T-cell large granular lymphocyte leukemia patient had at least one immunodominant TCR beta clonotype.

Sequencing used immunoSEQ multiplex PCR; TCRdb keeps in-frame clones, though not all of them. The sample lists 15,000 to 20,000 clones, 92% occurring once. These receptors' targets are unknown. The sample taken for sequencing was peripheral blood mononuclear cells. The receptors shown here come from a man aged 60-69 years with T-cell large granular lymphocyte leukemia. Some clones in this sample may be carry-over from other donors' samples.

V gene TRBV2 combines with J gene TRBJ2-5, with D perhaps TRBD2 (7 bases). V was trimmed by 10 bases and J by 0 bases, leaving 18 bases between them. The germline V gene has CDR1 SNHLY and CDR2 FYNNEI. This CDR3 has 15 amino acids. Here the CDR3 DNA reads TGTGCCACCCCGGGGGGCGCCGCCTACCAAGAGACCCAGTACTTC. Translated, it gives CATPGGAAYQETQYF.

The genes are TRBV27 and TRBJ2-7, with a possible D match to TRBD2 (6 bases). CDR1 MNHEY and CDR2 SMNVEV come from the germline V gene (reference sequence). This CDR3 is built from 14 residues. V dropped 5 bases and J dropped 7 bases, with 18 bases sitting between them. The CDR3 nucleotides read TGTGCCAGCAGTCTTCTTAGCGGCCCTTGGGAGCAGTACTTC. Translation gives CASSLLSGPWEQYF.

The CDR3 nucleotides are TGCAGCGCGTCAACCGGGACAGGGGGCCGCACTGAAGCTTTCTTT. Its protein is CSASTGTGGRTEAFF. The genes are TRBV29-1 and TRBJ1-1, with TRBD1 matching 12 bases. Unmatched junction bases numbered 10, after V lost 7 bases and J lost 4 bases. The V gene's germline CDR1 is SQVTM and CDR2 ANQGSEA. The CDR3 is made up of 15 amino acids. Based on the CDR3 plus reference TRBV29-1 and TRBJ1-1, the full variable domain is SAVISQKPSRDICQRGTSLTIQCQVDSQVTMMFWYRQQPGQSLTLIATANQGSEATYESGFVIDKFPISRPNLTFSTLTVSNMSPEDSSIYLCSASTGTGGRTEAFFGQGTRLTVV.

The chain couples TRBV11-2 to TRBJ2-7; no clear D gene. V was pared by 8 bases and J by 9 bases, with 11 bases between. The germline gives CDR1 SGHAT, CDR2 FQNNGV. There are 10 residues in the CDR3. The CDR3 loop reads CASSRVGQYF. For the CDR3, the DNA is TGTGCCAGCTCAAGGGTGGGGCAGTACTTC.

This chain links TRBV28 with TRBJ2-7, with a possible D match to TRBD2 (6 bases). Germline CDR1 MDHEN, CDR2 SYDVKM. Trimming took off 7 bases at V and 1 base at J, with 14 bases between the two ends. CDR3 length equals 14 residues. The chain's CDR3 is CASTISGSSYEQYF. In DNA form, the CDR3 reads TGTGCCAGCACCATTAGCGGTTCGTCCTACGAGCAGTACTTC.

CDR3 amino acids: CASSIRFNSLVAYEQYF. CDR3 sequence (DNA): TGTGCCAGTAGTATCCGTTTTAACAGCTTGGTCGCCTACGAGCAGTACTTC. The chain employs TRBV19 and TRBJ2-7, with D unresolved. Germline V lookup: CDR1 LNHDA, CDR2 SQIVND (reference sequence). This CDR3 is 17 amino acids long. V was clipped by 3 bases and J by 2 bases, with 20 bases between them.

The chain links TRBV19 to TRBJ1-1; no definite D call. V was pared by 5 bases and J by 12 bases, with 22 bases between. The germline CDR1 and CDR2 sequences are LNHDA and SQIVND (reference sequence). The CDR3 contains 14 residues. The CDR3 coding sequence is TGTGCCAGTAGTCTGAACGACTGGAGAGGAGATTCTTTCTTT. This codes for CASSLNDWRGDSFF.

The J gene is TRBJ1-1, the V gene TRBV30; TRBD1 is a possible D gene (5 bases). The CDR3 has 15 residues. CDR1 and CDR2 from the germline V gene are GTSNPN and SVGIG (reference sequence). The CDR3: CAPSLWGPEDTEAFF. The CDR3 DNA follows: TGTGCTCCCAGCTTGTGGGGACCGGAGGACACTGAAGCTTTCTTT.

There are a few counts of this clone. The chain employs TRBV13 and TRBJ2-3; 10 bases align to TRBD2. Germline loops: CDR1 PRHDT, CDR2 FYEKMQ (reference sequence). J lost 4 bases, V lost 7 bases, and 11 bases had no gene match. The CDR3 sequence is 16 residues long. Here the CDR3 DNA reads TGTGCCAGCAACCCGGAGGCTAGCGGGAGTTCAGATACGCAGTATTTT. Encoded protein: CASNPEASGSSDTQYF.

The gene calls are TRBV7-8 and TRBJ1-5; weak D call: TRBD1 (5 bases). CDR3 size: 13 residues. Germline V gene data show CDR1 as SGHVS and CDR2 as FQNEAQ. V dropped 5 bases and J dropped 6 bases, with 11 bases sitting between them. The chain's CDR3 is CASSGDLSQPQHF. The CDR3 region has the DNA TGTGCCAGCAGCGGGGACCTTAGTCAGCCCCAGCATTTT.

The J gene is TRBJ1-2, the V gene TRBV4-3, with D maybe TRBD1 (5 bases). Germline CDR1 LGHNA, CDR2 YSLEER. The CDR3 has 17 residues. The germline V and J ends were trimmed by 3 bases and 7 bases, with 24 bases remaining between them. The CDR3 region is CASSHPLRRPDKSGYTF. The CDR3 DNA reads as TGCGCCAGCAGCCACCCCCTCCGAAGGCCGGACAAGAGTGGCTACACCTTC.

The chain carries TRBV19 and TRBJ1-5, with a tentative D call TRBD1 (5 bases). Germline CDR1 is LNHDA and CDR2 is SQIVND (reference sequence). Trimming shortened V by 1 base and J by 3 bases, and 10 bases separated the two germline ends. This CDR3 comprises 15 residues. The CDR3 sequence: CASSIVWGDNQPQHF. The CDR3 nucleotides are TGTGCCAGTAGTATAGTCTGGGGGGACAATCAGCCCCAGCATTTT.

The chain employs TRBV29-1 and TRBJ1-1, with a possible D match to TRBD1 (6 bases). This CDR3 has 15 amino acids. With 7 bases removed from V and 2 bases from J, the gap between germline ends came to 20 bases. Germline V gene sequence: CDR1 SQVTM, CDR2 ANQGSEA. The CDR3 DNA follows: TGCAGCGGCACGGGACACGGGGGGTCCAACACTGAAGCTTTCTTT. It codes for CSGTGHGGSNTEAFF.

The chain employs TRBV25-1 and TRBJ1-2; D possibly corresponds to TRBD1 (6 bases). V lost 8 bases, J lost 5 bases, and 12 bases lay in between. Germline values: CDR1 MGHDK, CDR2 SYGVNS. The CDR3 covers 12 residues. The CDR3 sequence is CASSQGAYGYTF. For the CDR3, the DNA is TGTGCCAGCTCACAGGGAGCATATGGCTACACCTTC.

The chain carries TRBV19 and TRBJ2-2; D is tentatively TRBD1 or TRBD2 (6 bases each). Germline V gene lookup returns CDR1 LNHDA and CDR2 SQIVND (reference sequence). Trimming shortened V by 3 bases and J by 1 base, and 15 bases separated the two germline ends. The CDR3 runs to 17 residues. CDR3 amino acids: CASSIHHGGGNTGELFF. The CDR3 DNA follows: TGTGCCAGTAGTATTCATCACGGAGGGGGGAACACCGGGGAGCTGTTTTTT. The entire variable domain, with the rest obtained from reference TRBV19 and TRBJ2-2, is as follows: DGGITQSPKYLFRKEGQNVTLSCEQNLNHDAMYWYRQDPGQGLRLIYYSQIVNDFQKGDIAEGYSVSREKKESFPLTVTSAQKNPTAFYLCASSIHHGGGNTGELFFGEGSRLTVL.

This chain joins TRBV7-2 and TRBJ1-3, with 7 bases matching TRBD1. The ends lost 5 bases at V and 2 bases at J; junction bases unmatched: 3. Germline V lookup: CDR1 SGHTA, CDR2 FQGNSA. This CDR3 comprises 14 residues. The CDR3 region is CASSTTGAGNTIYF. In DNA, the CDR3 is TGTGCCAGCAGCACCACAGGGGCTGGAAACACCATATATTTT.

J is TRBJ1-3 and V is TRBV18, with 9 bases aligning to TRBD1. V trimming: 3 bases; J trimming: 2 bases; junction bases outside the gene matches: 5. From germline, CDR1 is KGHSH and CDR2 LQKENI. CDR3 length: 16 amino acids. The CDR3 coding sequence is TGTGCCAGCTCACCCGGACAGGGGACCACTGGAAACACCATATATTTT. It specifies CASSPGQGTTGNTIYF.

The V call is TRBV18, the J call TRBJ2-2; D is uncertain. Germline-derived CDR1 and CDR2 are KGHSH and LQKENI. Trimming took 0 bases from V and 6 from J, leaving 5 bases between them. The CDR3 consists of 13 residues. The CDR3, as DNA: TGTGCCAGCTCACCACCGGATTCCGGGGAGCTGTTTTTT. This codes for CASSPPDSGELFF.

The DNA for the CDR3 is TGTGCCAGCTCACCGGCCGAGACCCAGTACTTC. Encoded protein: CASSPAETQYF. V is TRBV18 and J is TRBJ2-5; D not certain. Germline values: CDR1 KGHSH, CDR2 LQKENI. The CDR3 loop spans 11 amino acids. The V end lost 3 bases, the J end lost 5 bases, and 4 bases lay between the germline ends.